The source of this T cell receptor (beta chain) is a study of cytomegalovirus exposure and HLA in healthy donors. PCR primers comprised 60 Vbeta and 13 Jbeta primers. Assay used: immunoSEQ multiplex PCR; TCRdb lists only in-frame clones, some missing. The sample includes around 170,000 clones, 81% of them seen just once. V lost 8 bases to trimming and J lost 9 bases, with 14 bases between them. CDR1 is MDHEN, CDR2 SYDVKM, per germline. This CDR3 is 11 amino acids long. The receptor was isolated from a man aged 50-60 years in good health and CMV-seropositive. V and J are TRBV28 and TRBJ2-7, with D uncertain. Sequences were obtained from PBMCs. CDR3 nucleotide sequence: TGTGCCAGCTCCTCTGATCGAGGGCAGTACTTC. Translated, it gives CASSSDRGQYF.